These 6 T cell receptor beta chains came from one sample sequenced in a study of control samples from healthy donors and cancer patients. Clones were read by immunoSEQ multiplex PCR, and TCRdb kept only the in-frame ones, dropping some. The repertoire holds roughly 100,000 clones, with approximately 90% as singletons. Material: PBMCs. These receptors came from a man aged 60 to 75 with lung cancer.

This clone appeared a single time. The chain is built from TRBV7-8 and TRBJ1-5; D is unresolved. This CDR3 is built from 13 residues. Per the germline V gene, CDR1 is SGHVS and CDR2 is FQNEAQ. Trimming stripped 4 bases from V and 5 bases from J, with 9 bases between. In DNA, the CDR3 is TGTGCCAGCAGCTCGAACCCGGATCAGCCCCAGCATTTT. Protein product: CASSSNPDQPQHF.

This clone was counted once. The chain carries TRBV3-1 (or the pseudogene TRBV3-2) and TRBJ2-1; 9 nucleotides match TRBD1. The V gene's germline CDR1 is LGHDT and CDR2 YNNKEL (reference sequence). Unmatched junction bases numbered 4, after V lost 3 bases and J lost 7 bases. The CDR3 covers 14 residues. In DNA, the CDR3 is TGTGCCAGCAGCCAGAATGACAGGGGGAATGAGCAGTTCTTC. Its protein is CASSQNDRGNEQFF.

This chain uses TRBV6-5 with TRBJ1-1, with no clear D. V was cut by 6 bases and J by 0 bases, with 11 bases left in between. The CDR3 length is 14 residues. Per germline, CDR1 MNHEY and CDR2 SVGAGI. The CDR3 loop reads CASRYDTLNTEAFF. DNA for the CDR3: TGTGCCAGCAGATACGACACCCTGAACACTGAAGCTTTCTTT.

This chain joins TRBV4-1 and TRBJ2-2; possible D gene TRBD1, 5 bases. Germline-derived CDR1 and CDR2 are MGHRA and YSYEKL. The length of the CDR3 is 15 residues. V gave up 4 bases and J gave up 1 base, with 10 bases separating them. As DNA, the CDR3 is TGCGCCAGCAGCCGAGAAGACAGGAACACCGGGGAGCTGTTTTTT. Translation: CASSREDRNTGELFF.

The chain employs TRBV24-1 and TRBJ2-4; tentative D call: TRBD1 (6 bases). Germline loops: CDR1 KGHDR, CDR2 SFDVKD. The CDR3 runs to 15 residues. V was trimmed by 9 bases and J by 7 bases, leaving 21 bases between them. The CDR3 region is CATSSTGSLGNIQYF. The DNA for the CDR3 is TGTGCCACCTCAAGTACAGGGTCCCTAGGGAACATTCAGTACTTC.

This chain connects TRBV20-1 to TRBJ1-4; D is perhaps TRBD1 (5 bases). The CDR3 contains 14 residues. V lost 3 bases and J lost 7, with 15 bases in between. CDR1 is DFQATT, CDR2 SNEGSKA, per germline (reference sequence). The CDR3 here is CSASGGGRGEKLFF. Here the CDR3 DNA reads TGCAGTGCTAGTGGCGGGGGTCGGGGTGAAAAACTGTTTTTT.